This is a list of T cell receptor beta chains from one sample in a study of cytomegalovirus exposure and HLA in healthy donors. This table comes from immunoSEQ multiplex PCR, and its TCRdb copy is limited to in-frame clones, with some not included. The sample holds fewer than 350,000 clones, 85% to 90% seen once. The specimen was PBMCs. The receptors come from a woman aged 18-29 years in good health and CMV-seronegative. Both conserved end residues are part of each CDR3. The D gene is left open where the match is weak. Size values are once, few and many counts, or a class for expanded clones, and some rows have none.

TRBD2	NA	TRBJ2-5	TRBV5-1	CASMSGAIEGETQYF	TGCGCCAGCATGAGCGGGGCTATAGAAGGAGAGACCCAGTACTTC
TRBD1	NA	TRBJ1-1	TRBV6-5	CASKEGAREAFF	TGTGCCAGCAAGGAGGGGGCGCGTGAAGCTTTCTTT
TRBD1	NA	TRBJ1-1	TRBV11-2	CASTRQGGGDTEAFF	TGTGCCAGCACTAGACAGGGCGGAGGGGACACTGAAGCTTTCTTT
NA	NA	TRBJ2-3	TRBV7-3	CASSWGVEVADTQYF	TGTGCCAGCAGCTGGGGGGTGGAAGTCGCAGATACGCAGTATTTT
NA	few	TRBJ2-7	TRBV10-2	CASSRFGFSYEQYF	TGCGCCAGCAGCCGATTCGGGTTCTCCTACGAGCAGTACTTC
NA	once	TRBJ2-7	TRBV2	CASSEGSYEQYF	TGTGCCAGCAGTGAGGGCAGCTACGAGCAGTACTTC
TRBD2	NA	TRBJ2-1	TRBV29-1	CSVPERGGGEQFF	TGCAGCGTTCCCGAGCGGGGGGGTGGTGAGCAGTTCTTC
NA	NA	TRBJ1-6	TRBV5-8	CASSGGTWSSYNSPLHF	TGTGCCAGCAGCGGGGGGACCTGGAGCTCCTATAATTCACCCCTCCACTTT
TRBD2	once	TRBJ2-3	TRBV6-1	CASSERGARTDTQYF	TGTGCCAGCAGTGAGCGGGGGGCCCGCACAGATACGCAGTATTTT
TRBD1	NA	TRBJ1-2	TRBV2	CASRWDRESGYTF	TGTGCCAGTAGATGGGACAGGGAAAGTGGCTACACCTTC
TRBD2	NA	TRBJ2-7	TRBV5-1	CASSLSGARYEQYF	TGCGCCAGCAGCTTGAGCGGGGCCCGGTACGAGCAGTACTTC
TRBD1	NA	TRBJ1-2	TRBV4-1	CASSQGTGAYGYTF	TGCGCCAGCAGCCAAGGGACAGGGGCCTATGGCTACACCTTC
NA	NA	TRBJ1-1	TRBV30	CACAGLLNTEAFF	TGTGCCTGCGCGGGACTTCTGAACACTGAAGCTTTCTTT
NA	NA	TRBJ1-1	TRBV19	CASSLRGFGTEAFF	TGTGCCAGTAGTTTAAGGGGATTCGGCACTGAAGCTTTCTTT
NA	NA	TRBJ2-6	TRBV18	CASSPPGFSGANVLTF	TGTGCCAGCTCACCGCCAGGGTTCTCTGGGGCCAACGTCCTGACTTTC
NA	NA	TRBJ2-2	TRBV29-1	CSAHHPGHNTGELFF	TGCAGCGCTCACCACCCGGGACATAACACCGGGGAGCTGTTTTTT
TRBD2	NA	TRBJ2-1	TRBV5-6	CASSHVLRLAGVDNEQFF	TGTGCCAGCAGCCATGTTCTAAGACTAGCGGGGGTGGACAATGAGCAGTTCTTC
TRBD1	NA	TRBJ1-1	TRBV2	CASNVGQPNTEAFF	TGTGCCAGCAATGTGGGACAGCCGAACACTGAAGCTTTCTTT
TRBD1	NA	TRBJ2-3	TRBV30	CAWSVQDRGGRAQYF	TGTGCCTGGAGTGTTCAGGACAGGGGGGGGCGGGCGCAGTATTTT
TRBD1	NA	TRBJ2-5	TRBV5-4	CASSLALDRAETQYF	TGTGCCAGCAGCTTGGCCTTGGACAGGGCAGAGACCCAGTACTTC
TRBD1	NA	TRBJ1-2	TRBV2	CAGGTGNYGYTF	TGTGCCGGCGGGACAGGGAACTATGGCTACACCTTC
TRBD2	NA	TRBJ2-3	TRBV7-3	CASSLGDYTDTQYF	TGTGCCAGCAGCTTAGGGGACTACACAGATACGCAGTATTTT
NA	NA	TRBJ1-2	TRBV12-5	CASGPTYGYTF	TGTGCTAGTGGGCCCACATATGGCTACACCTTC
TRBD1	NA	TRBJ2-7	TRBV30	CAWSVPGQGAYEQYF	TGTGCCTGGAGTGTACCAGGACAGGGGGCTTACGAGCAGTACTTC
NA	NA	TRBJ1-4	TRBV6-5	CASSPWQGYGEKLFF	TGTGCCAGCAGTCCCTGGCAGGGCTATGGTGAAAAACTGTTTTTT
NA	NA	TRBJ2-7	TRBV9	CASSVTAEPYYEQYF	TGTGCCAGCAGCGTCACAGCGGAGCCTTACTACGAGCAGTACTTC
NA	NA	TRBJ1-1	TRBV19	CASLGELNTEAFF	TGTGCCAGTTTAGGAGAGCTGAACACTGAAGCTTTCTTT
NA	once	TRBJ1-2	TRBV19	CASSTRGYGYTF	TGTGCCAGTAGTACCAGGGGCTATGGCTACACCTTC
NA	NA	TRBJ1-1	TRBV7-9	CASSGLPGTLNTEAFF	TGTGCCAGCAGCGGACTGCCAGGGACATTGAACACTGAAGCTTTCTTT
NA	NA	TRBJ1-1	TRBV2	CASSEPGRTEAFF	TGTGCCAGCAGTGAACCAGGGAGGACTGAAGCTTTCTTT
NA	NA	TRBJ1-1	TRBV30	CAWNMNTEAFF	TGTGCCTGGAATATGAACACTGAAGCTTTCTTT
TRBD1	NA	TRBJ2-5	TRBV5-4	CASSGQGARETQYF	TGTGCCAGCAGCGGACAGGGGGCGCGGGAGACCCAGTACTTC
NA	NA	TRBJ1-4	TRBV6-6	CASIPREGGSRKLFF	TGTGCCAGCATCCCCCGGGAGGGGGGCTCGCGAAAACTGTTTTTT
NA	NA	TRBJ1-1	TRBV27	CASSLGAGLGTEAFF	TGTGCCAGCAGTTTGGGGGCGGGTTTGGGCACTGAAGCTTTCTTT
TRBD2	NA	TRBJ2-1	TRBV4-2	CASSQLAGGWGQFF	TGTGCCAGCAGCCAACTAGCGGGGGGGTGGGGGCAGTTCTTC
TRBD2	NA	TRBJ2-3	TRBV11-3	CASSGLTSGGVSTDTQYF	TGTGCCAGCAGCGGATTGACTAGCGGGGGAGTCAGCACAGATACGCAGTATTTT
TRBD1	NA	TRBJ2-7	TRBV2	CASSVGQVYEQYF	TGTGCCAGCAGTGTGGGACAGGTCTACGAGCAGTACTTC
TRBD1	NA	TRBJ1-4	TRBV2	CASSRDRDEKLFF	TGTGCCAGCAGTCGGGACAGGGACGAAAAACTGTTTTTT
TRBD1	NA	TRBJ2-7	TRBV6-1	CASSEGQGAYEQYF	TGTGCCAGCAGTGAGGGACAGGGGGCCTACGAGCAGTACTTC
NA	once	TRBJ2-1	TRBV20-1	CSAMGGNEQFF	TGCAGTGCTATGGGCGGGAATGAGCAGTTCTTC
TRBD2	NA	TRBJ2-3	TRBV7-3	CASSSIAGSTDTQYF	TGTGCCAGCAGCTCGATAGCGGGGAGCACAGATACGCAGTATTTT
NA	NA	TRBJ2-7	TRBV11-3	CASSLVLSYEQYF	TGTGCCAGCAGCTTAGTCCTCTCCTACGAGCAGTACTTC
TRBD1	NA	TRBJ1-2	TRBV7-8	CASSPYPGTGWNYGYTF	TGTGCCAGCAGCCCCTACCCCGGGACAGGTTGGAACTATGGCTACACCTTC
TRBD2	NA	TRBJ2-5	TRBV15	CATSRDLLGGETQYF	TGTGCCACCAGCAGAGATCTTCTCGGGGGGGAGACCCAGTACTTC
TRBD2	once	TRBJ2-1	TRBV5-4	CASGGVGSNEQFF	TGTGCCAGCGGGGGGGTAGGGAGCAATGAGCAGTTCTTC
TRBD2	NA	TRBJ2-1	TRBV5-1	CASSPGTSGGAREQFF	TGCGCCAGCAGCCCTGGGACTAGCGGGGGGGCAAGAGAGCAGTTCTTC
TRBD1	once	TRBJ1-5	TRBV7-8	CASTAGQGNQPQHF	TGTGCCAGCACCGCCGGACAGGGTAATCAGCCCCAGCATTTT
NA	NA	TRBJ1-1	TRBV7-3	CASSLMQVNTEAFF	TGTGCCAGCAGCTTAATGCAGGTGAACACTGAAGCTTTCTTT
NA	NA	TRBJ2-2	TRBV30	CAWSVGWTGELFF	TGTGCCTGGAGTGTCGGGTGGACCGGGGAGCTGTTTTTT
NA	NA	TRBJ2-7	TRBV10-1	CASSESMGGPFSYEQYF	TGCGCCAGCAGTGAGTCGATGGGGGGTCCCTTCTCCTACGAGCAGTACTTC
NA	NA	TRBJ2-1	TRBV4-1	CASSQVGGLDEQFF	TGCGCCAGCAGCCAAGTCGGAGGTTTAGATGAGCAGTTCTTC
TRBD1	NA	TRBJ2-7	TRBV11-2	CASSLTGGTREQYF	TGTGCCAGCAGCTTGACAGGGGGCACTCGCGAGCAGTACTTC
NA	NA	TRBJ1-1	TRBV10-3	CAPGERLDPEAFF	TGTGCGCCCGGGGAGCGCTTGGACCCTGAAGCTTTCTTT
NA	once	TRBJ2-1	TRBV5-4	CASSLALGNRNEQFF	TGTGCCAGCAGCTTGGCACTAGGGAACAGAAATGAGCAGTTCTTC
TRBD2	NA	TRBJ2-5	TRBV5-3	CARSLILAGGPRETQYF	TGTGCCAGAAGCTTGATCCTAGCGGGGGGGCCAAGGGAGACCCAGTACTTC